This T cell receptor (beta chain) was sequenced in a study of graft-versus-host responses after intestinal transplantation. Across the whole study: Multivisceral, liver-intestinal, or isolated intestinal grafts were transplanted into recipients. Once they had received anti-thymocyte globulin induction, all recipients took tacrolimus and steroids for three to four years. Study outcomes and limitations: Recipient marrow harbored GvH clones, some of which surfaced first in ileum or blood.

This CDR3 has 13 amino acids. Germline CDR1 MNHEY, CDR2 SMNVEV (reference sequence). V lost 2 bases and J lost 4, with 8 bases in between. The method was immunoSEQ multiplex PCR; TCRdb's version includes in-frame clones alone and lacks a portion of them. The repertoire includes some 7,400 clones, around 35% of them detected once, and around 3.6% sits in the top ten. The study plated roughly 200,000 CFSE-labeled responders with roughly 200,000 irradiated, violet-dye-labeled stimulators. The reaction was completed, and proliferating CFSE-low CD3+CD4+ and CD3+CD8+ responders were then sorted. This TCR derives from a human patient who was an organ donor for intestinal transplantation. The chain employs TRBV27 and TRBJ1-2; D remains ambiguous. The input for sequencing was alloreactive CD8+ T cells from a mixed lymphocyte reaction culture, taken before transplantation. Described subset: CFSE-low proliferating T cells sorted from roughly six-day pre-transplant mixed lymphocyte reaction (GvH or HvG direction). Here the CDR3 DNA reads TGTGCCAGCAGTTTAAGCGGAGGCTATGGCTACACCTTC. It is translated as CASSLSGGYGYTF.